This T cell receptor beta chain was captured in a study of cytomegalovirus exposure and HLA in healthy donors. General observations from the study: According to the study, approximately 150 TCR beta chains were cytomegalovirus-associated. Association of a missense DCLRE1C variant with TCR beta V- and J-gene trimming was reported in a later analysis. There was a cluster of highly shared sequence variants that was likely a sequencing artifact.

The count of this clone is one. No antigen is known for it. The PCR used 60 Vbeta and 13 Jbeta primers. TCRdb's table, derived via immunoSEQ multiplex PCR, lists solely in-frame clones and lacks some. The table shows 150,000 to 200,000 clones, with about 80% occurring only once. The germline CDR1 and CDR2 sequences are LNHDA and SQIVND (reference sequence). This CDR3 is 15 amino acids long. Germline trimming cut 7 bases from V and 6 bases from J; bases unmatched to any gene: 7. This sequence was found in a man aged 45-65 years in good health and CMV-seropositive. Sequenced input: PBMCs. The chain couples TRBV19 to TRBJ1-5, with TRBD1 matching 12 bases. CDR3 sequence: CASNSGTGGFQPQHF. The CDR3 bases are TGTGCCAGTAACTCCGGGACAGGGGGCTTTCAGCCCCAGCATTTT.